A selection of T cell receptor beta chains follows, all from one sample in a study of cytomegalovirus exposure and HLA in healthy donors. Profiling relied on immunoSEQ multiplex PCR, and the TCRdb table lists in-frame clones only, not all of them. Of over 200,000 clones in the sample, almost 90% were seen once. The source material was PBMCs. The receptors originated from a young woman in good health and CMV-seronegative. Each CDR3 is given with its conserved first and last residue. The order of the fields is V gene, D gene, clone size, J gene, CDR3 protein, CDR3 DNA. A D gene is named only where the DNA matches it firmly. Clone size is given for some rows only: seen once, a few or many times, or a class if the clone is expanded.

TRBV4-3,TRBD2,-,TRBJ2-3,CASSPKRLAASDTQYF,TGCGCCAGCAGCCCGAAGAGACTAGCGGCTTCAGATACGCAGTATTTT
TRBV6-5,TRBD2,once,TRBJ2-2,CASSYSREGNTGELFF,TGTGCCAGCAGTTACTCTAGGGAGGGGAACACCGGGGAGCTGTTTTTT
TRBV28,-,-,TRBJ2-5,CASTPDREETQYF,TGTGCCAGCACCCCGGACAGAGAAGAGACCCAGTACTTC
TRBV10-3,-,-,TRBJ1-2,CAIRDNQGIYGYTF,TGTGCCATCAGAGACAATCAGGGAATATATGGCTACACCTTC
TRBV27,-,-,TRBJ1-1,CASRPAGGGRMNTEAFF,TGTGCCAGCAGACCCGCGGGGGGGGGCAGAATGAACACTGAAGCTTTCTTT
TRBV7-9,-,-,TRBJ2-6,CASSLWAGEWANVLTF,TGTGCCAGCAGCTTATGGGCAGGGGAGTGGGCCAACGTCCTGACTTTC
TRBV29-1,-,-,TRBJ1-2,CSVEARTRDNYGYTF,TGCAGCGTTGAAGCCAGGACACGAGATAACTATGGCTACACCTTC
TRBV5-1,-,-,TRBJ1-1,CASSLDPGGVGTEAFF,TGCGCCAGCAGCTTGGATCCTGGGGGCGTGGGCACTGAAGCTTTCTTT
TRBV7-8,-,-,TRBJ1-1,CASSLVREGEAFF,TGTGCCAGCAGCTTAGTGAGGGAGGGTGAAGCTTTCTTT
TRBV7-7,TRBD1,-,TRBJ2-5,CASSFSLTGEETQYF,TGTGCTAGCAGCTTTTCCCTTACAGGGGAAGAGACCCAGTACTTC
TRBV6-5,-,-,TRBJ1-1,CASSYGGSRSEAFF,TGTGCCAGCAGTTACGGGGGCAGCCGATCTGAAGCTTTCTTT
TRBV4-1,-,-,TRBJ2-5,CASSTDHDPSYPKTQYF,TGCGCCAGCAGCACAGATCACGACCCATCCTACCCGAAGACCCAGTACTTC
TRBV6-1,TRBD2,-,TRBJ2-1,CASSEIAGGLDGEQFF,TGTGCCAGCAGTGAAATAGCGGGGGGGCTGGATGGGGAGCAGTTCTTC
TRBV6-5,TRBD1,-,TRBJ1-2,CASSQQGTYGYTF,TGTGCCAGCAGCCAACAGGGGACCTATGGCTACACCTTC
TRBV7-9,TRBD1,-,TRBJ1-1,CASSPQGPAGEAFF,TGTGCCAGCAGCCCACAGGGGCCAGCGGGTGAAGCTTTCTTT
TRBV28,TRBD2,-,TRBJ2-2,CASSLGSGVINGELFF,TGTGCCAGCAGTTTGGGAAGCGGGGTCATAAATGGGGAGCTGTTTTTT
TRBV7-6,-,-,TRBJ2-2,CASSWVPIRGALIPSNTGELFF,TGTGCCAGCAGCTGGGTCCCCATACGGGGGGCCTTAATTCCCTCGAACACCGGGGAGCTGTTTTTT
TRBV5-8,-,-,TRBJ1-5,CASSLGGAFNQPQHF,TGTGCCAGCAGCTTAGGAGGGGCCTTTAATCAGCCCCAGCATTTT
TRBV19,TRBD1,-,TRBJ1-5,CARVYDRADNQPQHF,TGTGCCAGAGTATATGACAGGGCCGACAATCAGCCCCAGCATTTT
TRBV10-1,TRBD1,-,TRBJ1-1,CASREGQGDTEAFF,TGCGCCAGCAGAGAAGGACAGGGGGACACTGAAGCTTTCTTT
TRBV2,TRBD2,-,TRBJ2-3,CASSGAGRTTDTQYF,TGTGCCAGCAGTGGAGCGGGGAGAACCACAGATACGCAGTATTTT
TRBV6-6,-,-,TRBJ2-3,CASSYSTKDITDTQYF,TGTGCCAGCAGTTACTCGACGAAGGACATCACAGATACGCAGTATTTT
TRBV4-1,-,-,TRBJ1-1,CATSSTWGRGTDTEAFF,TGCGCCACTTCATCAACTTGGGGGAGGGGTACGGACACTGAAGCTTTCTTT
TRBV27,-,-,TRBJ2-1,CASSPPAGSSYNEQFF,TGTGCCAGCAGCCCACCCGCCGGTAGCTCCTACAATGAGCAGTTCTTC
TRBV29-1,-,-,TRBJ2-3,CSVAAGQTTQYF,TGCAGCGTCGCCGCGGGACAGACGACGCAGTATTTT
TRBV20-1,-,-,TRBJ1-1,CSASSAEAFF,TGCAGTGCTAGCAGCGCTGAAGCTTTCTTT
TRBV28,-,-,TRBJ2-3,CASMRVIDTQYF,TGTGCCAGCATGAGGGTGATAGATACGCAGTATTTT
TRBV27,-,-,TRBJ2-1,CASSELTGGNEQFF,TGTGCCAGCAGTGAATTGACCGGGGGAAATGAGCAGTTCTTC
TRBV14,TRBD1,-,TRBJ1-1,CASSQLPGGTEAFF,TGTGCCAGCAGCCAACTTCCAGGGGGCACTGAAGCTTTCTTT
TRBV5-1,-,-,TRBJ2-7,CASSLAPRETPYEQYF,TGCGCCAGCAGCTTGGCCCCCAGGGAAACCCCCTACGAGCAGTACTTC
TRBV4-1,-,-,TRBJ1-1,CASSQQAAGLNTEAFF,TGCGCCAGCAGCCAACAAGCGGCAGGATTGAACACTGAAGCTTTCTTT
TRBV2,TRBD2,-,TRBJ2-1,CASTRTVGLAGGPSSYNEQFF,TGTGCCAGCACCAGAACGGTAGGACTAGCGGGGGGGCCCAGCTCCTACAATGAGCAGTTCTTC
TRBV7-9,TRBD2,-,TRBJ2-7,CASTSGGFEQYF,TGTGCCAGCACCTCGGGGGGGTTCGAGCAGTACTTC
TRBV7-7,TRBD2,-,TRBJ2-1,CASSRLAGPTGDEQFF,TGTGCTAGCAGCCGACTAGCGGGCCCTACCGGGGATGAGCAGTTCTTC
TRBV7-9,TRBD1,-,TRBJ1-4,CASSSDRGSILFF,TGTGCCAGCAGCTCCGACAGGGGAAGTATACTGTTTTTT
TRBV6-5,TRBD1,-,TRBJ1-4,CASSYDRGLDNEKLFF,TGTGCCAGCAGTTACGACAGGGGGCTAGATAATGAAAAACTGTTTTTT
TRBV27,-,-,TRBJ2-1,CASSFYNEQFF,TGTGCCAGCAGTTTCTATAATGAGCAGTTCTTC
TRBV30,-,-,TRBJ2-1,CAWSGTPYNEQFF,TGTGCCTGGAGTGGGACACCTTACAATGAGCAGTTCTTC
TRBV28,-,-,TRBJ2-7,CATGQLREQYF,TGTGCCACCGGACAGTTACGCGAGCAGTACTTC
TRBV4-2,-,-,TRBJ1-1,CASSHGQLTVGDTEAFF,TGTGCCAGCAGCCACGGACAATTGACAGTTGGGGACACTGAAGCTTTCTTT
TRBV19,-,-,TRBJ1-2,CASTLTGSGGYTF,TGTGCCAGTACTCTAACAGGGTCCGGTGGCTACACCTTC
TRBV5-1,-,-,TRBJ1-5,CASTQITGRHQPQHF,TGCGCCAGCACCCAGATTACAGGGAGACATCAGCCCCAGCATTTT
TRBV6-6,TRBD2,-,TRBJ2-2,CASSPTKAGDTGELFF,TGTGCCAGCAGTCCGACCAAGGCGGGGGACACCGGGGAGCTGTTTTTT
TRBV7-6,TRBD1,-,TRBJ2-1,CASTLGQGASYNEQFF,TGTGCCAGCACCCTAGGACAGGGGGCTTCCTACAATGAGCAGTTCTTC